This T cell receptor beta chain stems from a study of cytomegalovirus exposure and HLA in healthy donors. From germline, CDR1 is MNHNS and CDR2 SASEGT. The V gene end was trimmed by 4 bases and the J gene end by 5 bases; junction bases not matched to a gene: 6. There are 14 residues in the CDR3. In the PCR, 60 Vbeta and 13 Jbeta primers were used. The data were produced by immunoSEQ multiplex PCR, yet TCRdb's version contains in-frame clones alone and is incomplete. This table holds approximately 190,000 clones, around 87% found once. The chain employs TRBV6-1 and TRBJ1-1; 8 nucleotides agree with TRBD1. The sequence came from a man between 25 and 39 years old in good health and CMV-seronegative. Source material: PBMCs. The CDR3 sequence: CASSAQGARTEAFF. The CDR3 DNA reads as TGTGCCAGCAGTGCCCAGGGGGCGAGGACTGAAGCTTTCTTT.